The clone carrying this T cell receptor (beta chain) was seen only a few times. This record comes from a study of identical twins. TCRdb recomputed calls from the 5' RACE reads with MiXCR, one row per CDR3 protein. The repertoire includes 500,000 to 650,000 distinct CDR3 sequences, more than 20% of them detected once, and 0.48% sits in the top ten. Germline V gene data show CDR1 as SNHLY and CDR2 as FYNNEI. The ends were cut back, 1 base at V and 0 bases at J, with 10 bases in the middle. This CDR3 is 16 amino acids long. The sample also formed part of further work on yellow fever vaccine responses in identical twins.

The chain joins TRBV2 to TRBJ2-4, with a tentative D call TRBD2 (6 bases). The sequencing sample was made of CD4+ T cells sorted from blood. This sequence was found in a young woman in good health. The CDR3 region has the DNA TGTGCCAGCAGTGAAGAAATGGGACTAGCCAAAAACATTCAGTACTTC. As protein: CASSEEMGLAKNIQYF. Filled out from reference TRBV2 and TRBJ2-4, the complete variable domain reads EPEVTQTPSHQVTQMGQEVILRCVPISNHLYFYWYRQILGQKVEFLVSFYNNEISEKSEIFDDQFSVERPDGSNFTLKIRSTKLEDSAMYFCASSEEMGLAKNIQYFGAGTRLSVL.